This passage covers 32 T cell receptor beta chains from one sample sequenced in a study of immune characterization of retroperitoneal liposarcoma. TCRdb itself ran the PCR reads through MiXCR, one entry per CDR3 protein. Of some 2,800 distinct CDR3 sequences listed, 40% to 50% are singletons. Sequences were obtained from tumor tissue. The receptors come from a male donor with retroperitoneal liposarcoma.

The chain combines TRBV6-1 with TRBJ2-3; 14 bases are a match to TRBD2. Trimming cost V 5 bases and J 5 bases; bases outside gene matches: 9. CDR1 is MNHNS, CDR2 SASEGT, per germline. CDR3 size: 17 residues. The CDR3 loop is CASSFPGLAGVGDTQYF. The CDR3 DNA follows: TGTGCCAGCAGTTTTCCGGGACTAGCGGGAGTGGGAGATACGCAGTATTTT.

V gene TRBV6-5 combines with J gene TRBJ2-2; D uncertain. CDR1 is MNHEY, CDR2 SVGAGI, per germline. CDR3 length equals 16 residues. Trimming cost V 2 bases and J 5 bases, with 15 bases left between them. In DNA form, the CDR3 reads TGTGCCAGCAGTTACGCGGTAGCAGTCATAACCGGGGAGCTGTTTTTT. Protein sequence: CASSYAVAVITGELFF.

To note about this clonotype: A junction end diverges from the germline sequence, so it may reflect a read error. The rearrangement uses TRBV7-6 and TRBJ2-1, with D perhaps matching TRBD1 (6 bases). Near its end, the DNA agrees better with TRBJ2-5, so the J call may be wrong. CDR3 size: 14 residues. The germline V gene encodes CDR1 SGHVS and CDR2 FNYEAQ. CDR3 nucleotides: TGTGCTAGCAGCTTATGGGGGCCACAAGAGACCCAGTACTTC. Encoded protein: CASSLWGPQETQYF.

This clonotype was seen only a few times. V is TRBV12-3 or TRBV12-4 and J is TRBJ2-3; 11 nucleotides match TRBD2. CDR3 length equals 16 residues. V lost 5 bases, J lost 0 bases, and 4 bases stayed unmatched. In DNA form, the CDR3 reads TGTGCCAGCAGTACCACTAGCGGGGGCAGCACAGATACGCAGTATTTT. Translation gives CASSTTSGGSTDTQYF.

The chain employs TRBV27 and TRBJ2-3; 9 bases are shared with TRBD1. Per germline, CDR1 MNHEY and CDR2 SMNVEV (reference sequence). The ends lost 5 bases at V and 15 bases at J; junction bases unmatched: 9. The CDR3 loop spans 12 amino acids. The DNA for the CDR3 is TGTGCCAGCAGTGATCCGGGACAGGGAGAATATTTT. It yields the protein CASSDPGQGEYF.

In this sample, this clonotype turned up a few times. The J gene is TRBJ2-3, the V gene TRBV6-1; D possibly corresponds to TRBD2 (6 bases). V was pared by 7 bases and J by 5 bases, with 10 bases between. The CDR3 spans 12 residues. Germline values: CDR1 MNHNS, CDR2 SASEGT. CDR3 residues: CASTEGRDTQYF. Written as DNA, the CDR3 is TGTGCCAGCACGGAGGGGAGAGATACGCAGTATTTT.

The chain has TRBV6-5 and TRBJ2-5; 12 nucleotides line up with TRBD1. Near its end, the DNA agrees better with TRBJ2-7, so the J call may be wrong. CDR1 and CDR2 from the germline V gene are MNHEY and SVGAGI. There are 15 residues in the CDR3. CDR3 nucleotides: TGTGCCAGCAGTTACCTGGGACAGGGGGCATCCGAGCAGTACTTC. Residues: CASSYLGQGASEQYF.

The chain is built from TRBV12-5 and TRBJ1-1; D is perhaps TRBD1 (5 bases). Germline V lookup: CDR1 LGHNT, CDR2 FRNRAP. The CDR3 runs 12 residues. V lost 0 bases and J 8 bases, leaving 7 bases between the germline ends. In nucleotides, the CDR3 is TGTGCTAGTGGTTTGGTACCAGGGGAAGCTTTCTTT. It encodes CASGLVPGEAFF.

This clonotype was found once. The gene calls are TRBV6-6 and TRBJ2-1; 16 bases match TRBD2. From germline, CDR1 is MNHNY and CDR2 SVGAGI (reference sequence). V shed 6 bases and J 6 bases; nucleotides not matched to a gene: 11. This CDR3 is built from 18 residues. The CDR3 protein is CASRPGTSGRALSNEQFF. The CDR3 coding sequence is TGTGCCAGCAGACCCGGGACTAGCGGGAGGGCCCTCTCCAATGAGCAGTTCTTC.

The chain links TRBV7-2 to TRBJ2-1; 8 bases map to TRBD1. With V trimmed by 1 base and J by 10 bases, 9 bases remained unmatched. Germline CDR1 SGHTA, CDR2 FQGNSA. The CDR3 consists of 15 residues. The CDR3 loop reads CASSLVSGQDGEQFF. CDR3 DNA: TGTGCCAGCAGCTTAGTCTCGGGACAGGATGGCGAGCAGTTCTTC.

This chain joins TRBV12-3 or TRBV12-4 and TRBJ2-1, with unresolved D. V lost 5 bases to trimming and J lost 0 bases, with 14 bases between them. This CDR3 is built from 16 residues. DNA for the CDR3: TGTGCCAGCAGTCTCTATAGGTGGGACTCCTACAATGAGCAGTTCTTC. It yields the protein CASSLYRWDSYNEQFF.

This clonotype is medium-sized (0.01 to 0.1%) by share. This rearrangement joins TRBV6-1 to TRBJ2-5, with TRBD2 identical over 11 bases. The CDR3 is 14 amino acids. CDR1 and CDR2 from the germline V gene are MNHNS and SASEGT. V shed 8 bases and J 11 bases; nucleotides not matched to a gene: 13. The CDR3 bases are TGTGCCAGCCAACTAGCGGGAGCCGGAAGTGAGCAGTACTTC. It yields the protein CASQLAGAGSEQYF.

By frequency in the sample, this clonotype is medium-sized. V and J are TRBV12-3 or TRBV12-4 and TRBJ2-3, with D maybe TRBD2 (5 bases). The CDR3 length is 18 residues. V lost 6 bases, J lost 3 bases, and 25 bases lay in between. The DNA for the CDR3 is TGTGCCAGCAGACTATGGGCTTTCGAGGGATTTCGGACAGATACGCAGTATTTT. This gives the protein CASRLWAFEGFRTDTQYF.

The V gene is TRBV6-6, the J gene TRBJ2-1; 11 nucleotides match TRBD2. The end of the DNA aligns better with TRBJ2-7, so the J call may be wrong. The CDR3 spans 15 residues. Looked up from germline, CDR1 is MNHNY and CDR2 is SVGAGI (reference sequence). The chain's CDR3 is CASSYLAGGPNEQYF. CDR3 coding DNA: TGTGCCAGCAGTTATTTAGCGGGAGGGCCCAATGAGCAGTACTTC.

The V call is TRBV11-3, the J call TRBJ2-1; TRBD1 is a possible D gene (6 bases). Germline lookup yields CDR1 SGHNT and CDR2 YENEEA. CDR3 length: 16 amino acids. V was cut by 5 bases and J by 8 bases, with 22 bases left in between. DNA of the CDR3: TGTGCCAGCAGCCCAGGGGTCGGTGTGCAGGTTGATGAGCAGTTCTTC. The encoded protein is CASSPGVGVQVDEQFF.

The chain combines TRBV6-6 with TRBJ2-1; maybe TRBD2 (7 bases). Trimming left V 5 bases short and J 10 bases short, with 21 bases between. CDR3 size: 15 residues. Germline assignment: CDR1 MNHNY and CDR2 SVGAGI (reference sequence). The CDR3 loop reads CASSGTLGLVIEQFF. CDR3 coding DNA: TGTGCCAGCAGTGGGACACTTGGACTAGTGATCGAGCAGTTCTTC.

This clonotype was detected only a few times. The chain is built from TRBV10-1 and TRBJ2-1; 13 nucleotides match TRBD2. The CDR3 has 16 residues. CDR1 is WNHNN, CDR2 SYGVQD, per germline (reference sequence). Germline trimming cut 3 bases from V and 9 bases from J; bases unmatched to any gene: 8. DNA of the CDR3: TGCGCCAGCAGTGATGGGACTAGCGGGGTGAGCGGTGAGCAGTTCTTC. Translating gives CASSDGTSGVSGEQFF.

V gene TRBV6-1 combines with J gene TRBJ2-3; maybe TRBD1 (7 bases). This CDR3 spans 14 amino acids. Deletions cut 6 bases from V and 0 bases from J, with 10 bases between. Germline V CDR1 and CDR2: MNHNS, SASEGT. The CDR3 region has the DNA TGTGCCAGCAGCAGGGGGACTAGCACAGATACGCAGTATTTT. Translating gives CASSRGTSTDTQYF.

In its sample, this clonotype was seen a few times. The V call is TRBV7-6, the J call TRBJ2-1; tentatively, D is TRBD1 (5 bases). V was cut by 0 bases and J by 1 base, with 10 bases left in between. This CDR3 has 16 amino acids. Per germline, CDR1 SGHVS and CDR2 FNYEAQ. In DNA form, the CDR3 reads TGTGCCAGCAGCTTAGCGCATGACAGTTCCTACAATGAGCAGTTCTTC. Protein product: CASSLAHDSSYNEQFF. Looking up the rest from reference TRBV7-6 and TRBJ2-1 gives the full variable domain: GAGVSQSPRYKVTKRGQDVALRCDPISGHVSLYWYRQALGQGPEFLTYFNYEAQQDKSGLPNDRFSAERPEGSISTLTIQRTEQRDSAMYRCASSLAHDSSYNEQFFGPGTRLTVL.

This clonotype was counted only a few times. The chain uses TRBV5-1 and TRBJ1-1; 7 nucleotides align to TRBD1. With 3 bases clipped from V and 2 bases from J, the junction kept 1 base outside the gene matches. Germline V gene data show CDR1 as SGHRS and CDR2 as YFSETQ. This CDR3 spans 13 amino acids. CDR3 coding DNA: TGCGCCAGCAGCTACAGGGGAAACACTGAAGCTTTCTTT. Translating it yields CASSYRGNTEAFF.

V usage is TRBV6-1 and J usage is TRBJ2-1; maybe TRBD2 (5 bases). V was trimmed by 5 bases and J by 4 bases, leaving 18 bases between them. CDR1 and CDR2 (germline): MNHNS, SASEGT. CDR3 size: 16 residues. The CDR3 nucleotides are TGTGCCAGCAGTACAAGCCGGGGTGGATCTTACAATGAGCAGTTCTTC. Residues: CASSTSRGGSYNEQFF.

The V call is TRBV6-1, the J call TRBJ1-2; 9 bases align to TRBD1. The CDR3 contains 14 residues. Losses at the gene ends were 3 bases for V and 5 bases for J; bases not matched to a gene: 4. Germline V gene sequence: CDR1 MNHNS, CDR2 SASEGT. The CDR3 bases are TGTGCCAGCAGTGAGACAGGGGGAAAGTATGGCTACACCTTC. Encoded protein: CASSETGGKYGYTF.

The chain couples TRBV12-5 to TRBJ2-1; D remains unclear. The DNA end favors TRBJ2-7, so the J call may be wrong. The V gene's germline CDR1 is LGHNT and CDR2 FRNRAP. This CDR3 has 16 amino acids. The CDR3 sequence is CASGPLLKGDGYEQYF. The CDR3 region has the DNA TGTGCTAGTGGTCCCCTTTTAAAGGGTGACGGCTACGAGCAGTACTTC.

The chain employs TRBV24-1 and TRBJ2-1; 8 bases map to TRBD2. The tail of the sequence fits TRBJ2-5 better, so the J call may be wrong. Germline CDR1 and CDR2: KGHDR and SFDVKD. This CDR3 is 12 amino acids long. The CDR3 nucleotides are TGTGCCACCAGCGGGAGGGGAGAGACCCAGTACTTC. Its protein is CATSGRGETQYF.

This clonotype was seen more than once but under ten times. The gene calls are TRBV7-8 and TRBJ2-1; 9 bases match TRBD2. V lost 3 bases to trimming and J lost 7 bases; unmatched junction nucleotides: 10. Germline values: CDR1 SGHVS, CDR2 FQNEAQ. This CDR3 is built from 16 residues. DNA for the CDR3: TGTGCCAGCAGCTTTCCCAATAGCGGGAGTGGTAATGAGCAGTTCTTC. Amino acid sequence: CASSFPNSGSGNEQFF.

This chain links TRBV6-1 with TRBJ2-1; TRBD1 agrees at 7 bases. With the DNA end fitting TRBJ2-7 better, the J assignment may be wrong. The germline CDR1 and CDR2 sequences are MNHNS and SASEGT. CDR3 length: 12 residues. DNA for the CDR3: TGTGCCAGCAGTTGGGACAGCTACGAGCAGTACTTC. Translated: CASSWDSYEQYF.

This clonotype was seen a handful of times. The rearrangement joins TRBV12-3 or TRBV12-4 to TRBJ2-1, with D perhaps TRBD1 (6 bases). Trimming took 5 bases from V and 5 from J, leaving 22 bases between them. The CDR3 loop spans 17 amino acids. CDR3 region: CASSPPRSGAHHNEQFF. The CDR3 nucleotides read TGTGCCAGCAGTCCCCCCAGGTCAGGGGCCCACCACAATGAGCAGTTCTTC.

On this clonotype: This clone may be a read error of a much larger clone one base away. V is TRBV12-3 or TRBV12-4 and J is TRBJ2-1; D unresolved. Between the trimmed V and J ends, which lost 0 bases and 13 bases, there was a span of 25 bases. This CDR3 spans 17 amino acids. The DNA for the CDR3 is TGTGCCAGCAGTTTAGCGCTGGGTTACGGGCGTCGAGAGACCCAGTTCTTC. As protein: CASSLALGYGRRETQFF.

The chain employs TRBV6-1 and TRBJ2-1, with 10 positions matching TRBD2. The J call may be mistaken, given a closer DNA end match to TRBJ2-7. This CDR3 has 16 amino acids. CDR1 is MNHNS and CDR2 is SASEGT in the germline V gene. CDR3 region: CASSEDPSGREPEQYF. Written as DNA, the CDR3 is TGTGCCAGCAGTGAAGACCCTAGCGGGAGAGAACCTGAGCAGTACTTC.

This clonotype is termed medium-sized. This chain connects TRBV6-1 to TRBJ2-1; D is perhaps TRBD1 or TRBD2 (5 bases each). The J call is doubtful: the DNA matches TRBJ2-7 better. CDR3 length: 13 residues. The germline V gene has CDR1 MNHNS and CDR2 SASEGT. CDR3 amino acids: CASRTGPAYEQYF. The CDR3, as DNA: TGTGCCAGCAGGACGGGGCCCGCCTACGAGCAGTACTTC.

The chain uses TRBV6-1 and TRBJ2-6; D not certain. V gave up 4 bases and J gave up 0 bases, with 7 bases separating them. The CDR3 is made up of 15 amino acids. The germline CDR1 and CDR2 sequences are MNHNS and SASEGT. The CDR3: CASSVRPSGANVLTF. The CDR3 DNA reads TGTGCCAGCAGTGTCCGGCCCTCTGGGGCCAACGTCCTGACTTTC.

By sample share, this clonotype is medium-sized. The V and J genes are TRBV27 and TRBJ2-2, with a tentative D call TRBD1 (6 bases). The germline gives CDR1 MNHEY, CDR2 SMNVEV (reference sequence). This CDR3 spans 14 amino acids. V was pared by 6 bases and J by 5 bases, with 13 bases between. CDR3 sequence reads: CASSPTQGTGELFF. The CDR3 coding sequence is TGTGCCAGCAGCCCTACTCAGGGGACCGGGGAGCTGTTTTTT.